Shown below are 12 T cell receptor beta chains from a single sample sequenced in a study of shared T cell receptors in the human thymus. The assay was immunoSEQ multiplex PCR, and TCRdb's table has in-frame clones only and misses some. The sample has hundreds of thousands of clones; 87% are singletons. This sample also appeared in a second study, on human thymus T cells.

Material for sequencing was thymocytes. These receptors were taken from a boy in the first two years of life with a congenital heart defect.

The rearrangement joins TRBV18 to TRBJ2-7, with 9 bases lining up with TRBD2. Germline trimming cut 6 bases from V and 9 bases from J; bases unmatched to any gene: 27. Germline V gene lookup returns CDR1 KGHSH and CDR2 LQKENI. This CDR3 contains 19 residues. The CDR3 region has the DNA TGTGCCAGCTCTAGACCTGATTTAGCGGGAGATTCTTATCGGTCCGGGCAGTACTTC. It translates to CASSRPDLAGDSYRSGQYF.

The chain couples TRBV18 to TRBJ1-1; tentatively, D is TRBD1 (6 bases). The CDR3 is 15 residues long. Germline V gene lookup returns CDR1 KGHSH and CDR2 LQKENI. V was trimmed by 3 bases and J by 4 bases, leaving 15 bases between them. CDR3 sequence reads: CASSPPTGKGTEAFF. CDR3 coding DNA: TGTGCCAGCTCACCCCCCACAGGGAAGGGCACTGAAGCTTTCTTT. Supplemented by reference TRBV18 and TRBJ1-1, the full variable domain reads NAGVMQNPRHLVRRRGQEARLRCSPMKGHSHVYWYRQLPEEGLKFMVYLQKENIIDESGMPKERFSAEFPKEGPSILRIQQVVRGDSAAYFCASSPPTGKGTEAFFGQGTRLTVV.

V gene TRBV5-6 combines with J gene TRBJ2-5; maybe TRBD2 (5 bases). Germline V gives CDR1 SGHDT, CDR2 YYEEEE. The V end was cut by 5 bases, the J end by 5 bases, with 7 bases between. The CDR3 has 11 amino acids. CDR3 sequence (DNA): TGTGCCAGCAGTATAGCGGAGACCCAGTACTTC. This encodes CASSIAETQYF.

The chain links TRBV29-1 to TRBJ2-3, with TRBD2 matching over 12 bases. Unmatched junction bases numbered 2, after V lost 0 bases and J lost 4 bases. Germline CDR1 SQVTM, CDR2 ANQGSEA. This CDR3 has 15 amino acids. This CDR3 reads CSVEDLAGGPDTQYF. The CDR3 DNA reads TGCAGCGTTGAAGATCTAGCGGGAGGGCCAGATACGCAGTATTTT.

Here the CDR3 DNA reads TGTGCCAGCAGCCAATGGGTGACACCGTCCTACAATGAGCAGTTCTTC. Translating gives CASSQWVTPSYNEQFF. The V and J genes are TRBV7-3 and TRBJ2-1, with D hard to call. The V gene's germline CDR1 is SGHTA and CDR2 FQGTGA. The CDR3 sequence is 16 residues long. V lost 5 bases and J 1 base, leaving 15 bases between the germline ends.

The J gene is TRBJ1-2, the V gene TRBV27; D perhaps matches TRBD1 (5 bases). V lost 5 bases to trimming and J lost 3 bases, with 19 bases between them. Germline V gives CDR1 MNHEY, CDR2 SMNVEV (reference sequence). This CDR3 spans 16 amino acids. CDR3 nucleotides: TGTGCCAGCAGTCCCGGTGACCCGGGGGGGTACTATGGCTACACCTTC. Its translation: CASSPGDPGGYYGYTF.

This clone was counted once. The chain combines TRBV27 with TRBJ2-7; maybe TRBD2 (6 bases). The CDR3 is 14 residues long. Germline V gene lookup returns CDR1 MNHEY and CDR2 SMNVEV (reference sequence). V dropped 5 bases and J dropped 4 bases, with 15 bases sitting between them. The CDR3 protein is CASSPGGVGYEQYF. CDR3 in DNA: TGTGCCAGCAGTCCCGGCGGGGTAGGGTACGAGCAGTACTTC.

The chain employs TRBV4-3 and TRBJ1-5, with 10 nucleotides matching TRBD1. Germline V gene data show CDR1 as LGHNA and CDR2 as YSLEER. The CDR3 covers 17 residues. Losses at the gene ends were 0 bases for V and 6 bases for J; bases not matched to a gene: 8. CDR3: CASSQERDRGVGQPQHF. In nucleotides, the CDR3 is TGCGCCAGCAGCCAAGAAAGGGACAGGGGTGTGGGTCAGCCCCAGCATTTT.

The J gene is TRBJ1-2, the V gene TRBV29-1; D remains ambiguous. CDR3 length: 12 residues. Per the germline V gene, CDR1 is SQVTM and CDR2 is ANQGSEA. V gave up 1 base and J gave up 3 bases, with 6 bases separating them. This CDR3 reads CSVEGHHYGYTF. The CDR3 bases are TGCAGCGTTGAAGGACACCACTATGGCTACACCTTC.

The chain uses TRBV5-5 and TRBJ2-2, with a tentative D call TRBD2 (5 bases). The V and J ends lost 2 bases and 6 bases respectively, with 14 bases between them. This CDR3 region has 15 residues. Per the germline V gene, CDR1 is SGHKS and CDR2 is YYEKEE (reference sequence). CDR3 in amino acids: CASSFRLAIPGELFF. In DNA, the CDR3 is TGTGCCAGCAGCTTCAGGCTAGCAATCCCCGGGGAGCTGTTTTTT.

The chain uses TRBV28 and TRBJ1-1; 9 bases are a match to TRBD1. The CDR3 has 17 residues. V shed 3 bases, J shed 5 bases, and the junction held 13 bases outside the gene matches. Germline CDR1 and CDR2: MDHEN and SYDVKM. The CDR3 nucleotides read TGTGCCAGCAGTTTGCCGCTCCGATCCGGGACAGGGACTGAAGCTTTCTTT. The encoded protein is CASSLPLRSGTGTEAFF.

The V gene is TRBV4-1, the J gene TRBJ2-2; the match to TRBD1 covers 7 bases. The CDR3 contains 15 residues. From germline, CDR1 is MGHRA and CDR2 YSYEKL. V dropped 3 bases and J dropped 6; count of bases not matched to a gene: 7. The chain's CDR3 is CASSQSLQGAGELFF. In DNA, the CDR3 is TGCGCCAGCAGCCAGAGCCTTCAGGGGGCCGGGGAGCTGTTTTTT.